This TCR beta chain was found in a study of shared clonotypes between healthy human individuals. The assay was carried out at the deep level. Repertoires were generated with immunoSEQ multiplex PCR, while TCRdb's copy carries only in-frame clones and drops some. The sample contains some 630,000 clones, approximately 96% of which appear only once. CD45RO-negative cells were positively selected for CCR7, leaving out terminally differentiated effector memory CD45RA+ cells. Germline V lookup: CDR1 MNHEY, CDR2 SMNVEV (reference sequence). The CDR3 runs to 13 residues. V was pared by 8 bases and J by 6 bases, with 14 bases between.

This rearrangement joins TRBV27 to TRBJ2-1, with D uncertain. Sequenced material: naive CD8+ T cells sorted from blood. The sequence came from a woman aged 25 to 39 in good health. This CDR3 reads CASSLVGVNEQFF. In DNA, the CDR3 is TGTGCCAGCTCCCTTGTTGGGGTCAATGAGCAGTTCTTC.